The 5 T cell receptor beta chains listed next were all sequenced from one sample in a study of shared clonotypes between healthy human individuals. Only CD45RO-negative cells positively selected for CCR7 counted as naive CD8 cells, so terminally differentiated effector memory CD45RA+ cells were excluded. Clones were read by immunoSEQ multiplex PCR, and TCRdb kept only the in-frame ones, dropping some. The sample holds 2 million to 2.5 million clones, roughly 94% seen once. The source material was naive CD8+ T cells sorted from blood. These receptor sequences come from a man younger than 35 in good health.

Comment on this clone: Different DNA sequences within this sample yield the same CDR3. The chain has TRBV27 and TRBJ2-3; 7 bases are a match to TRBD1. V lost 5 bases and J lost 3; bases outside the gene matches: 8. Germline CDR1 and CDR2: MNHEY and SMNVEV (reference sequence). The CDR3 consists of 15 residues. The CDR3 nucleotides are TGTGCCAGCAGTCCCCGGACAGGTGGGACAGATACGCAGTATTTT. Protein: CASSPRTGGTDTQYF.

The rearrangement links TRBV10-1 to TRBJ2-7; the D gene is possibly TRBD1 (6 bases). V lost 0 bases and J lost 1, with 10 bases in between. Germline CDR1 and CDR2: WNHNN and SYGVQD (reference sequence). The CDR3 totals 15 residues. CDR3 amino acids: CASSESEDSSYEQYF. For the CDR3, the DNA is TGCGCCAGCAGTGAGTCGGAGGACAGTTCCTACGAGCAGTACTTC.

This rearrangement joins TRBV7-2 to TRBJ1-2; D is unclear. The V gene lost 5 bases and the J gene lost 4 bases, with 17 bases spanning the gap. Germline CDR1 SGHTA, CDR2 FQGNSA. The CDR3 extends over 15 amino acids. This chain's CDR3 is CASSPTGGGSYGYTF. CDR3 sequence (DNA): TGTGCCAGCAGCCCGACGGGTGGTGGTAGCTATGGCTACACCTTC.

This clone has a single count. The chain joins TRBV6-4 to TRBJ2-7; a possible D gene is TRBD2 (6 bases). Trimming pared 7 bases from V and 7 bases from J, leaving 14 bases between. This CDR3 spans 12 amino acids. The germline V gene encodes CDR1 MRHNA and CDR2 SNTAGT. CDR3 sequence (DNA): TGTGCCAGCACGAGGACTAATCGGGAGCAGTACTTC. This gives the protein CASTRTNREQYF.

Here the CDR3 reads CSVALAGDTDTQYF. CDR3 nucleotides: TGCAGCGTTGCACTAGCGGGGGACACAGATACGCAGTATTTT. V is TRBV29-1 and J is TRBJ2-3; TRBD2 matches at 11 bases. The junction had 2 bases not matched to a gene; V was cut back by 4 bases and J by 2 bases. CDR1 SQVTM and CDR2 ANQGSEA come from the germline V gene. The CDR3 totals 14 residues.